The next 23 T cell receptor beta chains were all read from a single sample in a study of early T cells in non-severe SARS-CoV-2 infection. TCRdb independently ran MiXCR on the 5' RACE reads; one entry per CDR3 protein. The sample contains 64,000 or so distinct CDR3 sequences, roughly 12% of which appear only once. The sequencing here drew on whole blood, taken at baseline. These receptors were taken from an adult who was a healthcare worker with PCR-confirmed SARS-CoV-2 infection or an uninfected control (not recorded which).

The chain is built from TRBV12-3 or TRBV12-4 and TRBJ2-5; the D gene is possibly TRBD2 (6 bases). There are 14 residues in the CDR3. V was cut by 3 bases and J by 9 bases, with 17 bases left in between. The CDR3 here is CASSFGSGSGAQYF. CDR3 in DNA: TGTGCCAGCAGTTTCGGCAGCGGCTCGGGGGCCCAGTACTTC.

The chain couples TRBV6-2 or TRBV6-3 to TRBJ2-7; D tentatively reads TRBD1 or TRBD2 (6 bases each). CDR3 length: 16 residues. Trimming removed 3 bases at V and 5 bases at J, with 20 bases between. The germline V gene has CDR1 MNHEY and CDR2 SVGEGT. CDR3: CASSYGRTTQGHEQYF. The CDR3, as DNA: TGTGCCAGCAGTTATGGCCGGACTACCCAGGGGCACGAGCAGTACTTC.

There are many counts of this clonotype. V usage is TRBV7-2 and J usage is TRBJ1-1; TRBD1 matches 8 bases. V lost 1 base, J lost 4 bases, and 2 bases stayed unmatched. The CDR3 loop spans 14 amino acids. Germline CDR1 and CDR2: SGHTA and FQGNSA. Written as DNA, the CDR3 is TGTGCCAGCAGCTTAGTCACAGGGGGCACTGAAGCTTTCTTT. Protein sequence: CASSLVTGGTEAFF.

This clonotype was counted only a few times. This chain joins TRBV10-2 and TRBJ1-1; 7 bases agree with TRBD1. Germline-derived CDR1 and CDR2 are WSHSY and SAAADI. The CDR3 has 15 residues. The junction had 8 bases not matched to a gene; V was cut back by 6 bases and J by 1 base. The CDR3 loop is CASRPVGQENTEAFF. DNA of the CDR3: TGCGCCAGCAGACCCGTCGGACAGGAGAACACTGAAGCTTTCTTT.

This clonotype was seen a handful of times. V gene TRBV20-1 combines with J gene TRBJ2-3; 8 bases fit TRBD1. The V gene end was trimmed by 3 bases and the J gene end by 6 bases; junction bases not matched to a gene: 8. The germline gives CDR1 DFQATT, CDR2 SNEGSKA (reference sequence). CDR3 size: 14 residues. DNA for the CDR3: TGCAGTGCTAGTTGGGGCTGGGACAGGGATACGCAGTATTTT. Translating it yields CSASWGWDRDTQYF.

This clonotype occurred a few times. The rearrangement links TRBV10-3 to TRBJ2-3, with D unclear. V was shortened by 8 bases and J by 1 base, with 10 bases between the two germline ends. The CDR3 runs 13 residues. Germline CDR1 is ENHRY and CDR2 is SYGVKD. CDR3 sequence: CAIAPAGTDTQYF. The CDR3 nucleotides are TGTGCCATCGCTCCAGCAGGCACAGATACGCAGTATTTT.

This clonotype was seen a handful of times. CDR3 protein: CASSFRDRRYNEQFF. The CDR3 DNA follows: TGTGCCAGCAGCTTCCGGGACAGGAGATACAATGAGCAGTTCTTC. This chain uses TRBV5-5 with TRBJ2-1; the match to TRBD1 covers 8 bases. The CDR3 length is 15 residues. Germline V lookup: CDR1 SGHKS, CDR2 YYEKEE (reference sequence). With V trimmed by 2 bases and J by 4 bases, 5 bases remained unmatched.

This clonotype appeared once. The V and J genes are TRBV6-1 and TRBJ2-7; tentatively, D is TRBD2 (5 bases). V shed 1 base and J shed 4 bases, with 14 bases lying between them. The CDR3 consists of 15 residues. CDR1 MNHNS and CDR2 SASEGT come from the germline V gene. The CDR3 DNA is TGTGCCAGCAGTGAAGGGGCCGTAGGCGGGTACGAGCAGTACTTC. Protein product: CASSEGAVGGYEQYF.

This clonotype was counted only a few times. The chain combines TRBV10-2 with TRBJ1-4; D is uncertain. CDR3 length: 14 residues. Trimming removed 5 bases from V and 8 bases from J, with 15 bases in between. Germline CDR1 and CDR2: WSHSY and SAAADI. CDR3 nucleotides: TGCGCCAGCAGTCTGGATGGGTTGGGGGAAAAACTGTTTTTT. It codes for CASSLDGLGEKLFF.

Ten or more counts support this clonotype. The gene calls are TRBV18 and TRBJ2-7; 11 bases are shared with TRBD2. CDR3 length equals 13 residues. Germline CDR1 reads KGHSH; CDR2 reads LQKENI. V lost 4 bases, J lost 6 bases, and 2 bases stayed unmatched. CDR3 protein: CASSRGTSGEQYF. Written as DNA, the CDR3 is TGTGCCAGCTCACGTGGGACTAGCGGCGAGCAGTACTTC.

In this sample, this clonotype turned up many times. The chain recombines TRBV12-3 or TRBV12-4 with TRBJ2-7, with 9 nucleotides matching TRBD1. The ends lost 1 base at V and 6 bases at J; junction bases unmatched: 7. This CDR3 has 15 residues. CDR3 residues: CASSLVPGQGSEQYF. The CDR3 DNA reads as TGTGCCAGCAGTTTAGTGCCGGGACAGGGCTCCGAGCAGTACTTC.

The chain combines TRBV5-1 with TRBJ2-7; 9 nucleotides match TRBD1. Germline loops: CDR1 SGHRS, CDR2 YFSETQ. This CDR3 has 14 amino acids. J was trimmed by 6 bases and V by 1 base; bases with no gene match: 5. CDR3 loop: CASSLQGTGREQYF. CDR3 coding DNA: TGCGCCAGCAGCTTGCAGGGGACAGGGCGCGAGCAGTACTTC.

This clonotype was recorded at least ten times. The V gene is TRBV20-1, the J gene TRBJ2-7, with TRBD1 matching 9 bases. The V segment lost 3 bases and the J segment 2 bases; nucleotides outside the gene matches: 8. Germline assignment: CDR1 DFQATT and CDR2 SNEGSKA (reference sequence). The CDR3 spans 15 residues. CDR3 sequence: CSASLRDRVAYEQYF. The DNA for the CDR3 is TGCAGTGCTAGCTTAAGGGACAGGGTAGCCTACGAGCAGTACTTC.

This clonotype has a count of ten or more. The chain recombines TRBV5-1 with TRBJ1-2, with 10 bases aligning to TRBD1. J gave up 2 bases and V 2 bases, and 6 bases lay outside the gene matches. The V gene's germline CDR1 is SGHRS and CDR2 YFSETQ. The CDR3 extends over 16 amino acids. The CDR3 DNA sequence: TGCGCCAGCAGCTTTCGAGCGGGACAGGGGAACTATGGCTACACCTTC. It translates to CASSFRAGQGNYGYTF.

The chain carries TRBV7-9 and TRBJ2-1; D unclear. The CDR3 runs to 15 residues. Between the trimmed V and J ends, which lost 5 bases and 0 bases, there was a span of 11 bases. Germline assignment: CDR1 SEHNR and CDR2 FQNEAQ (reference sequence). CDR3 nucleotides: TGTGCCAGCAGCCCGCCGCAGAGCTCCTACAATGAGCAGTTCTTC. Encoded protein: CASSPPQSSYNEQFF.

This clonotype was recorded many times. The chain has TRBV7-9 and TRBJ1-1; unclear D gene. Per germline, CDR1 SEHNR and CDR2 FQNEAQ (reference sequence). V was pared by 5 bases and J by 6 bases, with 22 bases between. The CDR3 runs to 16 residues. CDR3 sequence (DNA): TGTGCCAGCAGCAAAAGTTGGACCCTGCAGGATGCTGAAGCTTTCTTT. Translation: CASSKSWTLQDAEAFF.

A remark on this clonotype: A single base separates this from a much larger clone, so it may be a read error. CDR3 in DNA: TGTGCCAGCAGCTACCTGCGCAATGATACGCAGTATTTT. Amino acid sequence: CASSYLRNDTQYF. V is TRBV7-6 and J is TRBJ2-3; D unclear. The CDR3 is 13 residues long. Germline V lookup: CDR1 SGHVS, CDR2 FNYEAQ. The germline V and J ends were trimmed by 4 bases and 6 bases, with 11 bases remaining between them.

This clonotype was seen repeatedly, ten times or more. This chain links TRBV4-2 with TRBJ1-1; D not resolved. The ends were cut back, 0 bases at V and 1 base at J, with 12 bases in the middle. Germline V gene sequence: CDR1 LGHNA, CDR2 YNFKEQ. The CDR3 has 16 residues. CDR3 in DNA: TGTGCCAGCAGCCAAGAGTATTGGCAGCCGAACACTGAAGCTTTCTTT. Translating it yields CASSQEYWQPNTEAFF.

The chain links TRBV12-3 or TRBV12-4 to TRBJ1-2; possible D gene TRBD1, 6 bases. The CDR3 covers 13 residues. Trimming shortened V by 3 bases and J by 7 bases, and 12 bases separated the two germline ends. CDR3 nucleotide sequence: TGTGCCAGCAGTTTTCGGGGGGCCGGTGGCTACACCTTC. Amino acids: CASSFRGAGGYTF.

The chain has TRBV12-3 or TRBV12-4 and TRBJ1-3; a possible D gene is TRBD1 (5 bases). V gave up 3 bases and J gave up 5 bases, with 11 bases separating them. The CDR3 has 14 amino acids. As DNA, the CDR3 is TGTGCCAGCAGTTTCGACGACAGAAGAAACACCATATATTTT. Translating it yields CASSFDDRRNTIYF.

This chain uses TRBV12-3 or TRBV12-4 with TRBJ1-6, with D possibly being TRBD1 (5 bases). The CDR3 runs 16 residues. V lost 5 bases and J 1 base, leaving 12 bases between the germline ends. DNA for the CDR3: TGTGCCAGCAGTACCACAGGAGAGTCCTATAATTCACCCCTCCACTTT. It translates to CASSTTGESYNSPLHF.

The sample holds many counts of this clonotype. This rearrangement joins TRBV6-4 to TRBJ2-1; TRBD1 matches 8 bases. In germline, CDR1 is MRHNA, CDR2 SNTAGT. V shed 4 bases and J 7 bases; nucleotides not matched to a gene: 9. The CDR3 contains 15 residues. In nucleotides, the CDR3 is TGTGCCAGCAGTGCGGGGACAGGTTTCCCTAATGAGCAGTTCTTC. Translation gives CASSAGTGFPNEQFF.

This clonotype appeared many times. The chain has TRBV18 and TRBJ1-2; D is unclear. The germline V gene has CDR1 KGHSH and CDR2 LQKENI. The CDR3 loop spans 13 amino acids. Between the trimmed V and J ends, which lost 4 bases and 3 bases, there was a span of 9 bases. In DNA, the CDR3 is TGTGCCAGCTCACAGTCCCGAGACTATGGCTACACCTTC. Translated: CASSQSRDYGYTF.